This is a list of T cell receptor beta chains from one sample in a study of cytomegalovirus exposure and HLA in healthy donors. The table came from immunoSEQ multiplex PCR; TCRdb's copy has only in-frame clones and leaves some out. The sample records about 250,000 clones, about 90% being singletons. Sequences were obtained from PBMCs. Every receptor here comes from a man younger than 35 in good health and CMV-seropositive. The conserved cysteine and the conserved F or W are not part of the CDR3 here. The order of the fields is V gene, J gene, CDR3 protein.

V: TRBV30
J: TRBJ2-3
CDR3: AWSSLGVDAQY

V: TRBV5-6
J: TRBJ2-3
CDR3: ASSDGPSTDTQY

V: TRBV6-1
J: TRBJ2-3
CDR3: ATRPGPPDTQY

V: TRBV27
J: TRBJ2-2
CDR3: ASSATGGSTGELF

V: TRBV4-2
J: TRBJ2-7
CDR3: ASSQGLAPTAYEQY

V: TRBV7-9
J: TRBJ2-7
CDR3: ASSLSPGPYEQY

V: TRBV9
J: TRBJ1-2
CDR3: ASSKTGDYGYT

V: TRBV21-1
J: TRBJ2-6
CDR3: ASSKVGDTYSGANVLT

V: TRBV7-2
J: TRBJ1-5
CDR3: ASSLDRGNQPQH

V: TRBV29-1
J: TRBJ1-2
CDR3: SVESQGSRLAINYGYT

V: TRBV27
J: TRBJ2-7
CDR3: ASRAGQGASYEQY

V: TRBV14
J: TRBJ1-2
CDR3: ASSQGGNLGYGYT

V: TRBV2
J: TRBJ2-4
CDR3: ASSVGMNIQY

V: TRBV5-3
J: TRBJ2-7
CDR3: ALVVLAGGPWNEQY

V: TRBV4-3
J: TRBJ1-2
CDR3: ASSQEDDSPYGYT

V: TRBV27
J: TRBJ2-3
CDR3: ASRQLAGVETDTQY

V: TRBV11-2
J: TRBJ2-7
CDR3: ASSRQPYEQY

V: TRBV28
J: TRBJ1-5
CDR3: ASSGGVQPQH

V: TRBV7-3
J: TRBJ2-6
CDR3: ASSSINRGFGANVLT

V: TRBV6-5
J: TRBJ1-5
CDR3: ASSRTFDSNQPQH